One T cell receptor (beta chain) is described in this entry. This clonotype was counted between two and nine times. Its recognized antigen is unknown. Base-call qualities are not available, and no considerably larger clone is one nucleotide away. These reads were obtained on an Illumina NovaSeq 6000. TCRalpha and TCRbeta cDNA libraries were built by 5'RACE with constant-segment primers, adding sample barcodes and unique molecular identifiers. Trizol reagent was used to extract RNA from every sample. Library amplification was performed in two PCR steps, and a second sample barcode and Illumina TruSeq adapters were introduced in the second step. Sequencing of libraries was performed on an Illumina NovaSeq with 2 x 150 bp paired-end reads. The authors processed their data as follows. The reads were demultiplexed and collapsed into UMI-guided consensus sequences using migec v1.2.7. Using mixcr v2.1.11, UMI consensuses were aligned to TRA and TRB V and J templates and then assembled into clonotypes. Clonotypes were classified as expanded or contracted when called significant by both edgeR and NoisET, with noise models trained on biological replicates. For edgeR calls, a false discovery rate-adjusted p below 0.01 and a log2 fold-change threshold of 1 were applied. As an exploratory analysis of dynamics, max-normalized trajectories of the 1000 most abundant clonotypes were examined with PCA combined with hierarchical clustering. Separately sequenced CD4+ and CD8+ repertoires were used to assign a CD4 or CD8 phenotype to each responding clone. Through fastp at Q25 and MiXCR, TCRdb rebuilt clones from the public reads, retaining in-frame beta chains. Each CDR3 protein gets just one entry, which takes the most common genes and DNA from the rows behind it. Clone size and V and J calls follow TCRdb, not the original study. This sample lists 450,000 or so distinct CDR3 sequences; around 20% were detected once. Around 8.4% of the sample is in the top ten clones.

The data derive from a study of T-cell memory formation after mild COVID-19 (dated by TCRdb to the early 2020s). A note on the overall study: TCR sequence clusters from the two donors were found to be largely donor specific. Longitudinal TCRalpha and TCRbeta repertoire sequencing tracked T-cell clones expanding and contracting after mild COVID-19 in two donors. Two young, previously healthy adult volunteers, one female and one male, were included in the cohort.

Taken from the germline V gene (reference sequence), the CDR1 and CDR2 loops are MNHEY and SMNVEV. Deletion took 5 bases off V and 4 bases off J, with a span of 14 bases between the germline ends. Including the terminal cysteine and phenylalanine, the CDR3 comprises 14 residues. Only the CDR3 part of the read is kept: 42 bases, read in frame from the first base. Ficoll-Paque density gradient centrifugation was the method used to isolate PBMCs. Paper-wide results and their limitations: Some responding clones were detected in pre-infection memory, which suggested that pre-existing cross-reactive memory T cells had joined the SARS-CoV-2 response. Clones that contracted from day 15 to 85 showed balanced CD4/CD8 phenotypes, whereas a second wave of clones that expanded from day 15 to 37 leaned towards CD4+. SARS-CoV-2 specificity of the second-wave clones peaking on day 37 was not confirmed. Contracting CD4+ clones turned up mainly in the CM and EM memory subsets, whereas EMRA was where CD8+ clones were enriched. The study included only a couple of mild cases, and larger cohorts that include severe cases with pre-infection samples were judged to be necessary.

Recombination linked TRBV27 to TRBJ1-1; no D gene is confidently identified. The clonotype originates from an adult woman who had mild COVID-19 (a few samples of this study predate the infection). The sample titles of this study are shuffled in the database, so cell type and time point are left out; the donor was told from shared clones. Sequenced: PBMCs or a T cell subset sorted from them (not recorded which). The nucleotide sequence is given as TGTGCCAGCAGTAGTTTCCTAATGGGCACTGAAGCTTTCTTT. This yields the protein CASSSFLMGTEAFF.